Reported below is one T cell receptor beta chain. Its matching antigen is unknown. Treatment defined: roughly 11-day PBMC culture with coronavirus spike peptide pools or control peptides (ViraFEST assay). These data come from a study of vaccination and CD4 T cells after COVID-19. Turning to the study itself: Each individual in the study obtained two doses of BNT162b2 or mRNA-1273 vaccine.

V dropped 5 bases and J dropped 4 bases, with 8 bases sitting between them. Germline CDR1 reads DFQATT; CDR2 reads SNEGSKA (reference sequence). The CDR3 length is 11 residues. Sequencing of the DNA from cultured CD4+ T cells was carried out with the Oncomine TCR Beta short-read assay. TCRdb analysed the PCR reads with MiXCR anew, one entry per CDR3 protein. The data contain some 13,000 distinct CDR3 sequences, 75% of them seen just once; the ten biggest clones take up 9% to 12%. This receptor was obtained from a human donor who had recovered from COVID-19. The material sequenced was CD4+ T cells from blood, cultured in vitro. The chain recombines TRBV20-1 with TRBJ1-2; maybe TRBD1 (6 bases). CDR3 DNA: TGCAGTGCTCCAGGGGTCTATGGCTACACCTTC. Amino acids: CSAPGVYGYTF.